This T cell receptor (beta chain) is from a study of OX40 agonist ivuxolimab in advanced cancers. The wider study: Patients took ivuxolimab, an agonistic anti-OX40 (CD134) antibody. Prior anti-PD-1, anti-PD-L1 or anti-CTLA-4 therapy was allowed; roughly 40% had some. Three patients had partial responses: one hepatocellular carcinoma, two cutaneous melanoma.

This CDR3 has 14 residues. Germline assignment: CDR1 MNHNS and CDR2 SASEGT. V lost 8 bases to trimming and J lost 1 base; unmatched junction nucleotides: 2. As to this clone: Its antigen is not identified.

Study observations and caveats: On average, a greater number of expanded clones characterised CD8+ T cells relative to CD4+.

The assay was immunoSEQ multiplex PCR, and TCRdb's table has in-frame clones only and misses some. Of 50,000 to 70,000 clones listed, about 85% were seen once; the top ten hold over 2.5%. The specimen comprised CD4+ or CD8+ T cells sorted from blood, sampled in a trial of the OX40 agonist ivuxolimab. The TCR was taken from an adult with an advanced solid tumor such as melanoma, head and neck, liver or kidney cancer. This sequence joins TRBV6-1 and TRBJ2-3; 11 bases are shared with TRBD2. The CDR3 loop reads CASHSGRGTDTQYF. The CDR3 DNA is TGTGCCAGCCATAGCGGGAGGGGCACAGATACGCAGTATTTT.